This entry lists 21 T cell receptor beta chains sequenced from one sample in a study of blood T cell repertoires in COVID-19. Clones were sequenced by immunoSEQ multiplex PCR, and TCRdb holds only the in-frame ones, with some missing. The sample lists fewer than 350,000 clones; approximately 83% were seen once. Sequencing input: peripheral blood. Receptors originate from a young woman who had recovered from COVID-19.

V gene TRBV24-1 combines with J gene TRBJ2-7; 7 bases match TRBD1. With V trimmed by 3 bases and J by 5 bases, 6 bases remained unmatched. This CDR3 region has 14 residues. In germline, CDR1 is KGHDR, CDR2 SFDVKD. CDR3 amino acids: CATSDPRTGNEQYF. Here the CDR3 DNA reads TGTGCCACCAGTGATCCGAGGACAGGCAACGAGCAGTACTTC.

The gene calls are TRBV6-5 and TRBJ1-1, with D uncertain. The CDR3 consists of 12 residues. Trimming removed 4 bases from V and 2 bases from J, with 5 bases in between. From germline, CDR1 is MNHEY and CDR2 SVGAGI. Written as DNA, the CDR3 is TGTGCCAGCAGTTTATTTAACACTGAAGCTTTCTTT. It encodes CASSLFNTEAFF.

V gene TRBV7-9 combines with J gene TRBJ2-5; TRBD2 agrees at 8 bases. The trim removed 0 bases at V and 5 bases at J, leaving 8 bases unmatched. This CDR3 has 16 residues. The germline V gene has CDR1 SEHNR and CDR2 FQNEAQ (reference sequence). CDR3 DNA: TGTGCCAGCAGCTTAGCCTGGCGGGGGGAATGGGAGACCCAGTACTTC. It encodes CASSLAWRGEWETQYF. Combining the CDR3 with reference TRBV7-9 and TRBJ2-5 gives the whole variable domain DTGVSQNPRHKITKRGQNVTFRCDPISEHNRLYWYRQTLGQGPEFLTYFQNEAQLEKSRLLSDRFSAERPKGSFSTLEIQRTEQGDSAMYLCASSLAWRGEWETQYFGPGTRLLVL.

The V call is TRBV6-1, the J call TRBJ1-5; possibly TRBD1 for D (6 bases). V was shortened by 1 base and J by 3 bases, with 13 bases between the two germline ends. Germline CDR1 reads MNHNS; CDR2 reads SASEGT. The CDR3 loop spans 16 amino acids. CDR3 in amino acids: CASSEGNRVINQPQHF. CDR3 nucleotide sequence: TGTGCCAGCAGTGAAGGAAACAGGGTAATCAATCAGCCCCAGCATTTT.

This clone was counted a single time. V is TRBV11-2 and J is TRBJ2-2; D perhaps matches TRBD2 (6 bases). V was clipped by 7 bases and J by 4 bases, with 16 bases between them. The germline V gene has CDR1 SGHAT and CDR2 FQNNGV. The CDR3 sequence is 15 residues long. The CDR3 nucleotides read TGTGCCAGCACTTCTTCGGGGGTAGGCACCGGGGAGCTGTTTTTT. It codes for CASTSSGVGTGELFF.

V and J are TRBV19 and TRBJ2-3; 10 bases line up with TRBD2. CDR3 length: 15 residues. Germline V CDR1 and CDR2: LNHDA, SQIVND (reference sequence). V lost 5 bases, J lost 8 bases, and 10 bases stayed unmatched. The CDR3 DNA follows: TGTGCCAGTAGTCCCGTAGCGGGAGGCCTTGTTACGCAGTATTTT. Translating gives CASSPVAGGLVTQYF.

This clone came up many times. The CDR3 nucleotides are TGTGCCAGCAGTCCGATTATAGGGACAGGGAGCAATCAGCCCCAGCATTTT. Translated: CASSPIIGTGSNQPQHF. The J gene is TRBJ1-5, the V gene TRBV6-6, with 9 bases lining up with TRBD1. The CDR3 spans 17 residues. Germline lookup yields CDR1 MNHNY and CDR2 SVGAGI (reference sequence). V trimming: 5 bases; J trimming: 1 base; junction bases outside the gene matches: 9.

In its sample, this clone was seen once. This chain links TRBV19 with TRBJ2-2, with 8 bases lining up with TRBD1. Germline assignment: CDR1 LNHDA and CDR2 SQIVND (reference sequence). Germline trimming cut 3 bases from V and 4 bases from J; bases unmatched to any gene: 1. CDR3 length: 14 amino acids. CDR3 residues: CASSIRGRTGELFF. CDR3 coding DNA: TGTGCCAGTAGTATCAGGGGGCGCACCGGGGAGCTGTTTTTT.

The CDR3 reads CASRRQGTGEKLFF. The CDR3 region has the DNA TGCGCCAGCAGGAGACAGGGGACGGGAGAAAAACTGTTTTTT. V is TRBV5-1 and J is TRBJ1-4; 8 nucleotides line up with TRBD1. CDR3 size: 14 residues. The germline gives CDR1 SGHRS, CDR2 YFSETQ. With 5 bases clipped from V and 8 bases from J, the junction kept 8 bases outside the gene matches.

The V call is TRBV28, the J call TRBJ1-2; D may be TRBD1 (6 bases). Trimming stripped 6 bases from V and 3 bases from J, with 14 bases between. This CDR3 region has 14 residues. The germline V gene encodes CDR1 MDHEN and CDR2 SYDVKM. The CDR3 is CASRNPRQDYGYTF. The CDR3 DNA reads as TGTGCCAGCAGGAACCCGAGACAGGACTATGGCTACACCTTC.

V is TRBV30 and J is TRBJ1-1; perhaps TRBD1 as D (5 bases). V shed 5 bases and J shed 1 base, with 11 bases lying between them. In germline, CDR1 is GTSNPN, CDR2 SVGIG (reference sequence). The CDR3 has 13 amino acids. The CDR3 region is CAWSQDKNTEAFF. Here the CDR3 DNA reads TGTGCCTGGTCACAGGATAAGAACACTGAAGCTTTCTTT.

This sequence joins TRBV9 and TRBJ2-1; no clear D gene. This CDR3 is built from 14 residues. CDR1 and CDR2 from the germline V gene are SGDLS and YYNGEE. The V end lost 4 bases, the J end lost 2 bases, and 10 bases lay between the germline ends. The CDR3 region is CASSYGEAYNEQFF. DNA for the CDR3: TGTGCCAGCAGCTATGGAGAGGCCTACAATGAGCAGTTCTTC.

V is TRBV5-8 and J is TRBJ1-5; D call uncertain. Germline V gene sequence: CDR1 SGHTS, CDR2 YDEGEE. V was shortened by 8 bases and J by 7 bases, with 13 bases between the two germline ends. The length of the CDR3 is 12 residues. The DNA of the CDR3 is TGTGCCAGTTCCTATGAAAAACAGCCCCAGCATTTT. Its translation is CASSYEKQPQHF.

This clone was recorded once. This chain joins TRBV27 and TRBJ1-5; no reliable D call. CDR1 is MNHEY and CDR2 is SMNVEV in the germline V gene (reference sequence). Deletions cut 6 bases from V and 1 base from J, with 7 bases between. The CDR3 extends over 13 amino acids. CDR3 nucleotides: TGTGCCAGCAGCCTGTTAAGCAATCAGCCCCAGCATTTT. This sequence encodes CASSLLSNQPQHF.

CDR3: CASSLGTVYEQYF. CDR3 coding DNA: TGTGCCAGCAGCTTAGGGACAGTATACGAGCAGTACTTC. The V gene is TRBV11-2, the J gene TRBJ2-7; maybe TRBD1 (6 bases). CDR3 length equals 13 residues. CDR1 SGHAT and CDR2 FQNNGV come from the germline V gene. V lost 1 base to trimming and J lost 4 bases, with 8 bases between them. Using reference TRBV11-2 and TRBJ2-7 for the parts outside the CDR3, the full variable domain is EAGVAQSPRYKIIEKRQSVAFWCNPISGHATLYWYQQILGQGPKLLIQFQNNGVVDDSQLPKDRFSAERLKGVDSTLKIQPAKLEDSAVYLCASSLGTVYEQYFGPGTRLTVT.

The rearrangement uses TRBV12-1 and TRBJ2-5; TRBD2, the table's D call, lacks a check against the DNA. TRBV12-1 is a pseudogene locus. This CDR3 has 18 amino acids. The CDR3 bases are TGTGCCAGCAGCGTCTCAAAAGCGGCGGGAGGTACTAAAGAGACCCAGTACTTC. Translating it yields CASSVSKAAGGTKETQYF.

The chain links TRBV10-3 to TRBJ2-3; D not certain. From germline, CDR1 is ENHRY and CDR2 SYGVKD. The CDR3 has 15 amino acids. The V gene lost 0 bases and the J gene lost 1 base, with 8 bases spanning the gap. The CDR3 spells CAISESNAGTDTQYF. The CDR3 DNA is TGTGCCATCAGTGAGTCGAATGCGGGCACAGATACGCAGTATTTT.

The J gene is TRBJ2-7, the V gene TRBV19; TRBD1 matches at 11 bases. The CDR3 is 15 residues long. Germline V lookup: CDR1 LNHDA, CDR2 SQIVND (reference sequence). V was clipped by 3 bases and J by 5 bases; unmatched bases: 6. The CDR3 nucleotides are TGTGCCAGTAGTATTCTCGGGACAGGGGGGGACGAGCAGTACTTC. Translation gives CASSILGTGGDEQYF.

This clone was seen a handful of times. The identical CDR3 is also encoded by other nucleotide sequences in the sample. The chain carries TRBV5-1 and TRBJ2-7, with 9 positions matching TRBD1. The CDR3 consists of 14 residues. The germline gives CDR1 SGHRS, CDR2 YFSETQ. With 3 bases clipped from V and 3 bases from J, the junction kept 4 bases outside the gene matches. CDR3 nucleotide sequence: TGCGCCAGCAGCTCCCCGGGACAGGGCTACGAGCAGTACTTC. Protein sequence: CASSSPGQGYEQYF.

The chain employs TRBV27 and TRBJ2-5, with 7 positions matching TRBD2. Germline V CDR1 and CDR2: MNHEY, SMNVEV (reference sequence). CDR3 length equals 14 residues. Trimming at V came to 6 bases and at J to 7 bases, leaving 11 bases not matched to a gene. CDR3 sequence: CASSSSGPSGTQYF. CDR3 DNA sequence: TGTGCCAGCAGCTCTAGCGGCCCTTCTGGGACCCAGTACTTC.

V is TRBV19 and J is TRBJ1-5; D gene ambiguous. The CDR3 is made up of 15 amino acids. Trimming stripped 2 bases from V and 0 bases from J, with 8 bases between. Germline values: CDR1 LNHDA, CDR2 SQIVND (reference sequence). The CDR3 loop is CASSISGYSNQPQHF. CDR3 nucleotide sequence: TGTGCCAGTAGTATATCGGGATATAGCAATCAGCCCCAGCATTTT.